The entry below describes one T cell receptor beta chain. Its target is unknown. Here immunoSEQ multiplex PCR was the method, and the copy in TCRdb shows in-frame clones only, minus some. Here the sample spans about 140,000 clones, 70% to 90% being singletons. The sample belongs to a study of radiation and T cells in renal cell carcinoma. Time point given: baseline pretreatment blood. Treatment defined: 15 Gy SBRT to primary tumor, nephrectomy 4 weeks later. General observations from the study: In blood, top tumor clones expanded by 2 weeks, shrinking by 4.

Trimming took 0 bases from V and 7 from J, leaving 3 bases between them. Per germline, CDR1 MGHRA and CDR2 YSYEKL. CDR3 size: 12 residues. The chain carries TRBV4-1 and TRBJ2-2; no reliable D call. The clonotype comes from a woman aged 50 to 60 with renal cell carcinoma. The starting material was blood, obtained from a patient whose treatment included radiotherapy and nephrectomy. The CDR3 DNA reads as TGCGCCAGCAGCCAAGAGATCGGGGAGCTGTTTTTT. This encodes CASSQEIGELFF.